These T cell receptor beta chains were read from a single sample in a study of blood T cell repertoires in COVID-19. Sequenced by immunoSEQ multiplex PCR; TCRdb stores in-frame clones only, minus some. The sample lists 250,000 to 300,000 clones, 85% occurring once. The specimen sequenced was peripheral blood. The receptors were sampled from a man in his fifties with active or convalescent COVID-19. Each CDR3 is given with its conserved first and last residue. The D gene is left open where the match is weak. Clone size is not always given. Where it is, it says once, few, many or a class for expanded clones.

j_call,v_call,d_call,clone_size,cdr3_aa,cdr3_nt
TRBJ2-1,TRBV7-8,TRBD2,NA,CASSLGSWTSDYNEQFF,TGTGCCAGCAGCTTAGGTTCATGGACTAGCGACTACAATGAGCAGTTCTTC
TRBJ2-2,TRBV3-1/TRBV3-2,TRBD1,few,CASSPGPYSGTANTGELFF,TGTGCCAGCAGCCCCGGACCCTACTCCGGGACAGCGAACACCGGGGAGCTGTTTTTT
TRBJ2-2,TRBV5-1,NA,NA,CASSLEQTATGELFF,TGCGCCAGCAGCTTGGAACAAACAGCCACCGGGGAGCTGTTTTTT
TRBJ2-7,TRBV5-6,NA,NA,CASSSLGLYEQYF,TGTGCCAGCAGCTCACTTGGGCTTTACGAGCAGTACTTC
TRBJ1-5,TRBV19,TRBD1,NA,CASSRTTGGDQPQHF,TGTGCCAGTAGTAGGACAACAGGGGGGGACCAGCCCCAGCATTTT
TRBJ1-1,TRBV4-3,NA,NA,CASSQDVGRPTEAFF,TGCGCCAGCAGCCAAGATGTGGGGAGGCCTACTGAAGCTTTCTTT
TRBJ1-1,TRBV6-5,TRBD1,few,CASSYQTGMVTEAFF,TGTGCCAGCAGTTACCAGACAGGGATGGTAACTGAAGCTTTCTTT
TRBJ1-4,TRBV5-1,TRBD1,NA,CASRFNRGEGEKLFF,TGCGCCAGCAGGTTTAACAGGGGAGAAGGTGAAAAACTGTTTTTT
TRBJ1-3,TRBV25-1,TRBD1,NA,CASGTAGNTIYF,TGTGCCAGCGGGACAGCTGGAAACACCATATATTTT
TRBJ1-6,TRBV4-1,TRBD1,once,CASSQTRDRGSPLHF,TGCGCCAGCAGCCAAACCCGGGACAGGGGTTCACCCCTCCACTTT
TRBJ2-1,TRBV19,NA,NA,CASRGDYNEQFF,TGTGCCAGTAGAGGGGATTACAATGAGCAGTTCTTC
TRBJ2-1,TRBV3-1/TRBV3-2,NA,NA,CASSPRLEGEQFF,TGTGCCAGCAGCCCGCGTCTAGAAGGAGAGCAGTTCTTC
TRBJ1-5,TRBV2,NA,NA,CASSGGEGNQPQHF,TGTGCCAGCAGTGGCGGGGAGGGCAATCAGCCCCAGCATTTT
TRBJ2-7,TRBV5-6,TRBD1,NA,CASSPGQGSYEQYF,TGTGCCAGCAGCCCGGGACAGGGGTCCTACGAGCAGTACTTC
TRBJ2-5,TRBV21-1,NA,NA,CASPTPGLAGQETQYF,TGTGCCAGCCCAACCCCGGGACTAGCGGGTCAAGAGACCCAGTACTTC
TRBJ2-1,TRBV25-1,TRBD1,NA,CASRSGTGIGIGYNEQFF,TGTGCCAGCAGATCTGGGACAGGGATTGGTATCGGATACAATGAGCAGTTCTTC
TRBJ2-2,TRBV7-9,NA,NA,CASSLRGDSLDGELFF,TGTGCCAGCAGCTTGAGAGGCGATTCTCTCGACGGGGAGCTGTTTTTT
TRBJ1-4,TRBV18,NA,NA,CASSQYSGGLNEKLFF,TGTGCCAGCTCCCAGTACTCCGGGGGACTTAATGAAAAACTGTTTTTT
TRBJ1-3,TRBV4-1,NA,NA,CASSQAGSGNTIYF,TGCGCCAGCAGCCAAGCGGGCTCTGGAAACACCATATATTTT
TRBJ1-1,TRBV18,TRBD1,NA,CASSPPRQGEAFF,TGTGCCAGCTCACCACCCAGACAGGGAGAAGCTTTCTTT
TRBJ2-5,TRBV5-6,NA,NA,CASSLFYFQETQYF,TGTGCCAGCAGCTTGTTTTATTTCCAAGAGACCCAGTACTTC
TRBJ1-2,TRBV2,TRBD1,NA,CASSRGQGVIYGYTF,TGTGCCAGCAGTAGGGGACAGGGGGTTATTTATGGCTACACCTTC
TRBJ1-3,TRBV5-1,TRBD1,once,CASSIQGASGNTIYF,TGCGCCAGCAGCATACAGGGGGCATCTGGAAACACCATATATTTT
TRBJ2-5,TRBV7-6,NA,NA,CASSLNGQVRETQYF,TGTGCCAGCAGCTTAAATGGGCAGGTCCGAGAGACCCAGTACTTC
TRBJ2-7,TRBV7-9,NA,NA,CASSLAQTADEQYF,TGTGCCAGCAGCTTAGCGCAGACAGCTGACGAGCAGTACTTC
TRBJ2-7,TRBV7-9,TRBD1,few,CASSLVGTGGNEQYF,TGTGCCAGCAGCTTAGTAGGGACAGGGGGTAACGAGCAGTACTTC
TRBJ2-3,TRBV3-1/TRBV3-2,TRBD2,NA,CASSQTGGSDTQYF,TGTGCCAGCAGCCAAACGGGAGGGTCAGATACGCAGTATTTT
TRBJ2-7,TRBV18,TRBD2,NA,CASSRPGTSTYEQYF,TGTGCCAGCTCAAGACCCGGGACTAGCACCTACGAGCAGTACTTC
TRBJ1-4,TRBV7-9,NA,NA,CASSISPIAGGRREKLFF,TGTGCCAGCAGCATAAGTCCGATCGCTGGGGGCCGGAGGGAAAAACTGTTTTTT
TRBJ1-2,TRBV28,NA,NA,CASSGTGYGYTF,TGTGCCAGCAGTGGTACGGGCTATGGCTACACCTTC
TRBJ1-1,TRBV19,NA,NA,CASIDGGGGTEAFF,TGTGCCAGTATAGACGGGGGTGGAGGAACTGAAGCTTTCTTT
TRBJ1-4,TRBV30,NA,NA,CAWSVRGSANEKLFF,TGTGCCTGGAGTGTACGGGGGTCGGCTAATGAAAAACTGTTTTTT
TRBJ2-3,TRBV3-1/TRBV3-2,NA,NA,CASSLQGGNTQYF,TGTGCCAGCAGCCTTCAGGGTGGCAATACGCAGTATTTT
TRBJ1-1,TRBV5-4,NA,NA,CASSLRGNTEAFF,TGTGCCAGCAGCTTGAGAGGGAACACTGAAGCTTTCTTT
TRBJ1-5,TRBV27,TRBD1,NA,CASSLEGATLGQPQHF,TGTGCCAGCAGTTTGGAGGGGGCGACCCTGGGTCAGCCCCAGCATTTT
TRBJ1-1,TRBV11-2,TRBD1,NA,CASRNPGQGIGTEAFF,TGTGCCAGCAGGAATCCGGGACAGGGGATAGGCACTGAAGCTTTCTTT
TRBJ1-1,TRBV7-9,TRBD1,NA,CASSYGTAMNTEAFF,TGTGCCAGCAGCTACGGGACAGCTATGAACACTGAAGCTTTCTTT
TRBJ2-1,TRBV7-8,TRBD2,NA,CASSLLSGRPNEQFF,TGTGCCAGCAGCTTACTTAGCGGGAGGCCAAATGAGCAGTTCTTC
TRBJ2-7,TRBV7-2,NA,NA,CASSLGGGLGYEQYF,TGTGCCAGCAGCTTAGGGGGGGGCCTAGGTTACGAGCAGTACTTC
TRBJ1-4,TRBV5-8,TRBD1,NA,CASSRGQLNEKLFF,TGTGCCAGCAGCCGGGGACAGTTAAATGAAAAACTGTTTTTT
TRBJ2-1,TRBV30,NA,once,CAWGYGMGNEQFF,TGTGCCTGGGGTTACGGGATGGGCAATGAGCAGTTCTTC
TRBJ2-5,TRBV2,TRBD1,NA,CASLRQGVPGETQYF,TGTGCCAGCCTTAGACAGGGGGTGCCAGGAGAGACCCAGTACTTC
TRBJ1-1,TRBV7-2,TRBD1,NA,CASSLSGTGGRAAFF,TGTGCCAGCAGCTTATCAGGGACAGGGGGACGGGCAGCTTTCTTT
TRBJ1-5,TRBV19,TRBD1,NA,CASKGTGVRQPQHF,TGTGCCAGTAAAGGGACAGGGGTCCGTCAGCCCCAGCATTTT
TRBJ2-7,TRBV5-1,TRBD2,NA,CASSSGIGYEQYF,TGCGCCAGCAGTAGCGGGATCGGCTACGAGCAGTACTTC
TRBJ2-7,TRBV14,TRBD1,NA,CASSQWTGGEQYF,TGTGCCAGCAGCCAATGGACAGGGGGCGAGCAGTACTTC
TRBJ2-3,TRBV19,NA,NA,CASTPGGTDTQYF,TGTGCCAGTACCCCCGGGGGTACAGATACGCAGTATTTT
TRBJ1-1,TRBV2,NA,few,CASSDELMNTEAFF,TGTGCCAGCAGTGACGAACTCATGAACACTGAAGCTTTCTTT